This T cell receptor beta chain was recovered during a study of cytomegalovirus exposure and HLA in healthy donors listed by TCRdb under 2017. About the investigation overall: A later analysis indicated that the 130 or so validation repertoires were generated on the platform also employed for the 700 or so repertoires of the first cohort. The study was designed to test whether signatures of past pathogen exposure could be identified by cataloging public T cell receptors. A separate validation cohort of 100 to 150 different subjects was used in addition to the approximately 640-subject first cohort. To predict cytomegalovirus infection status, the study combined high-throughput TCR immunosequencing, statistical association of individual TCRs with disease status, and machine learning. General findings and caveats noted by the study authors: In both the original and validation cohorts, the classifier was reported to diagnose cytomegalovirus status with high specificity and sensitivity. In vitro tests confirmed that a few of the cytomegalovirus-associated TCR beta chains recognize cytomegalovirus antigens. Across donors, most TCR sequences were observed very rarely, whereas some public TCRs were present in many individuals. The study listed 170 or so TCR beta chains as associated with cytomegalovirus. The validation cohort had no HLA typing available for a later analysis, so co-occurrence within that cohort was assessed over all 130 or so repertoires. Of the cluster scores, approximately 95% were above 0 in a later analysis, which found that TCRs clustered in the first cohort also tended to co-occur in the approximately 120 validation repertoires. The authors suggested that the approach could potentially be extended to other disease states and immunological phenotypes.

Donors formed part of the validation cohort, which comprised 120 or so subjects and was distinct from the first cohort of some 700 subjects. Turning to this clone: It has no known antigen specificity. Base qualities are not provided; no much larger clone lies one nucleotide away.

The germline ends are 9 bases apart after V is trimmed by 6 bases and J by 6 bases. As encoded in the germline V gene, CDR1 is SQVTM while CDR2 is ANQGSEA. The CDR3 contains 11 residues, cysteine and phenylalanine counted. The entry retains the CDR3 DNA only, 33 bases that are in frame from base 1. Preparation of the library involved the immunoSEQ multiplex PCR assay. The published analysis was carried out like this. A statistical classification framework was built for diagnosing cytomegalovirus status from the catalog of TCR beta chain sequences. TCRdb provides this immuneACCESS table in a form limited to in-frame rearrangements. Some clones are lacking; in checked studies, under half of them reflect an unresolved V gene, and why the rest are absent is not known. The V and J calls and the clone size are those of that table, but D and trimming were determined from the DNA. This sample lists roughly 100,000 clones; roughly 86% were detected once. The ten largest account for 4% of the sample.

This chain is built from TRBV29-1 and TRBJ2-4; perhaps TRBD1 is the D gene, with 7 bases matching. This clonotype was sampled from a woman between 18 and 29 years old in good health and CMV-seropositive. Material: PBMCs. This receptor carries the CDR3 CSVRDRNIQYF. At the DNA level, the sequence is TGCAGCGTGCGGGACAGAAACATTCAGTACTTC.